Listed below are T cell receptor beta chains from one sample, sequenced in a study of CD8 T cells in ankylosing spondylitis. From the 5' RACE reads, TCRdb called clonotypes with MiXCR, one entry per CDR3 protein. The sample shows hundreds of thousands of distinct CDR3 sequences, about 24% of them seen only once. Sequencing was done on a sample of blood, either unsorted or a sorted T cell fraction (not recorded which). The receptor source for this set is a male donor with ankylosing spondylitis. CDR3s include the opening cysteine and the closing phenylalanine or tryptophan. The D gene is left open where the match is weak. The size entry is marked missing in some rows and otherwise reads once, few, many or a size class.

size	D	length	J	V	DNA	CDR3
few	TRBD1	15	TRBJ2-7	TRBV12-3/TRBV12-4	TGTGCCAGCAGACATACAGGGGGCTTATCCTACGAGCAGTACTTC	CASRHTGGLSYEQYF
few	-	12	TRBJ2-1	TRBV5-1	TGCGCCAGCAGCCCGGTGTGGGGCGAGCAGTTCTTC	CASSPVWGEQFF
-	-	12	TRBJ2-2	TRBV20-1	TGCAGTGCTATCAGGGGTACCGGGGAGCTGTTTTTT	CSAIRGTGELFF
many	-	17	TRBJ2-6	TRBV12-3/TRBV12-4	TGTGCCAGCAGTTTAGCGCAGGGGACATCTGGGGCCAACGTCCTGACTTTC	CASSLAQGTSGANVLTF
few	-	15	TRBJ2-3	TRBV12-3/TRBV12-4	TGTGCCACGCGGACCCGGGACTTACCCCTAGATACGCAGTATTTT	CATRTRDLPLDTQYF
-	TRBD2	17	TRBJ2-1	TRBV4-2	TGTGCCAGCAGCCAAGGAAGGGCTAGCGGGACCTACAATGAGCAGTTCTTC	CASSQGRASGTYNEQFF
few	TRBD2	17	TRBJ2-1	TRBV5-1	TGCGCCAGCAGCTCAACACCTAGCGGGAGGGGTCGTAATGAGCAGTTCTTC	CASSSTPSGRGRNEQFF
-	-	15	TRBJ2-2	TRBV20-1	TGCAGTGCTAGAGATCCGGGCCAGACTACCGGGGAGCTGTTTTTT	CSARDPGQTTGELFF
few	-	15	TRBJ2-2	TRBV7-6	TGTGCCAGCAGCTCGCGGGCTTTCGACACCGGGGAGCTGTTTTTT	CASSSRAFDTGELFF
many	TRBD2	15	TRBJ2-1	TRBV5-1	TGCGCCAGCAGCCCGGGGACTAGCTCCTACAATGAGCAGTTCTTC	CASSPGTSSYNEQFF
-	-	14	TRBJ1-2	TRBV5-1	TGCGCCAGCAGCCCCAGCGTAAGAGGCTTGGGCTACACCTTC	CASSPSVRGLGYTF
few	-	13	TRBJ2-1	TRBV20-1	TGCAGTGCTACCCGGACAGAGACCAATGAGCAGTTCTTC	CSATRTETNEQFF
-	-	14	TRBJ2-2	TRBV2	TGTGCCAGCAGTGGTCAGCTTAACACCGGGGAGCTGTTTTTT	CASSGQLNTGELFF
once	-	14	TRBJ1-1	TRBV27	TGTGCCAGCAGTTTTCGGTTCATGAACACTGAAGCTTTCTTT	CASSFRFMNTEAFF
few	-	12	TRBJ1-3	TRBV20-1	TGCAGTGCTAGAGTGGTCTTAGACACCATATATTTT	CSARVVLDTIYF
-	-	14	TRBJ2-2	TRBV7-2	TGTGCCGCAACCCAGGACTTAAACACCGGGGAGCTGTTTTTT	CAATQDLNTGELFF
few	TRBD1	15	TRBJ1-5	TRBV12-3/TRBV12-4	TGTGCCAGCAGAGGGACAGGGAATAGCAATCAGCCCCAGCATTTT	CASRGTGNSNQPQHF
few	TRBD2	14	TRBJ2-5	TRBV5-1	TGCGCCAGCAGTAGCGGGAGGTCTTGGGAGACCCAGTACTTC	CASSSGRSWETQYF
-	TRBD1	14	TRBJ2-3	TRBV5-1	TGCGCCAGCAGCTGGGGACAGGGTTCAGATACGCAGTATTTT	CASSWGQGSDTQYF
many	-	15	TRBJ1-2	TRBV5-1	TGCGCCAGCCGCCCTCTGACGGATCCTATCTATGGCTACACCTTC	CASRPLTDPIYGYTF
-	-	13	TRBJ1-6	TRBV5-1	TGCGCCAGCAGCCGGGAAAATAATTCACCCCTCCACTTT	CASSRENNSPLHF
-	-	16	TRBJ2-2	TRBV7-2	TGTGCCAGCAGCCCAAGGCGGAGATTGGGCACCGGGGAGCTGTTTTTT	CASSPRRRLGTGELFF
few	TRBD1	14	TRBJ1-1	TRBV20-1	TGCAGTGCACCTGACGACCGACAGGGCACTGAAGCTTTCTTT	CSAPDDRQGTEAFF
-	-	14	TRBJ2-3	TRBV5-1	TGCGCCAGCACCCCGCTGGGGGGCACAGATACGCAGTATTTT	CASTPLGGTDTQYF
-	-	14	TRBJ1-5	TRBV20-1	TGCAGTGCTAGGGAGGGGATGGGGTATCAGCCCCAGCATTTT	CSAREGMGYQPQHF
-	-	13	TRBJ2-5	TRBV13	TGTGCCAGCAGGCCTCGCAACCTAGAGACCCAGTACTTC	CASRPRNLETQYF
-	-	13	TRBJ2-1	TRBV5-1	TGCGCCAGCAGCTTGGGCCTCCACAATGAGCAGTTCTTC	CASSLGLHNEQFF
-	TRBD2	15	TRBJ2-3	TRBV20-1	TGCAGTGCTAGTGACCTAGCGGAATCCACAGATACGCAGTATTTT	CSASDLAESTDTQYF
few	-	14	TRBJ1-4	TRBV12-3/TRBV12-4	TGTGCCAGCAGTGAATGGGGGGGCGGGGAAAAACTGTTTTTT	CASSEWGGGEKLFF
-	-	12	TRBJ2-6	TRBV20-1	TGCAGTGCTAGAAATGGGGCCAACGTCCTGACTTTC	CSARNGANVLTF
few	TRBD2	16	TRBJ2-1	TRBV20-1	TGCAGTGCCCTCAGGACTAGCGGGGGACTCTACAATGAGCAGTTCTTC	CSALRTSGGLYNEQFF
-	-	14	TRBJ2-5	TRBV29-1	TGCAGCGTTGAATCAGGAACAGGCCTAGAGACCCAGTACTTC	CSVESGTGLETQYF
few	-	23	TRBJ2-1	TRBV12-3/TRBV12-4	TGTGCCAGCAGTTTAAGGGGGACAGGGGTATGGAGCGGGAGGGCTGTAAGGTACAATGAGCAGTTCTTC	CASSLRGTGVWSGRAVRYNEQFF
few	-	12	TRBJ1-1	TRBV30	TGTGCCTGGCGAGGAGGGACGTGGAAAGCTTTCTTT	CAWRGGTWKAFF
-	-	14	TRBJ1-1	TRBV4-1	TGCGCCAGCAGGGGACTGACAGTGAACACTGAAGCTTTCTTT	CASRGLTVNTEAFF
-	-	16	TRBJ2-1	TRBV14	TGTGCCAGCAGCCGAGTCGACCGACTCTCCTACAATGAGCAGTTCTTC	CASSRVDRLSYNEQFF
few	-	12	TRBJ1-5	TRBV25-1	TGTGCCAGCAGTGGCATTATTGGGGTCCAGCATTTT	CASSGIIGVQHF
-	-	17	TRBJ2-1	TRBV20-1	TGCAGTGCTAGATCTACTCTGATGGGGACATCCTACAATGAGCAGTTCTTC	CSARSTLMGTSYNEQFF
-	-	14	TRBJ2-1	TRBV11-2	TGTGCCAGCAGTCGTGAACTGGGGCGGAATGAGCAGTTCTTC	CASSRELGRNEQFF
-	TRBD2	14	TRBJ2-1	TRBV3-1	TGTGCCAGCAGCCAGGGGACTAGGGGCAATGAGCAGTTCTTC	CASSQGTRGNEQFF
-	-	16	TRBJ1-6	TRBV11-3	TGTGCCAGCAGCTTAGTGGGGGGCCCTTTCGGTGAGCCCCTCCACTTT	CASSLVGGPFGEPLHF
few	TRBD1	14	TRBJ1-3	TRBV6-1	TGTGCCAGCAGTGATCGGGACAGGGTAAACACCATATATTTT	CASSDRDRVNTIYF
-	-	12	TRBJ2-5	TRBV7-9	TGTGCCAGCAGCTTTGAAGGGGAGACCCAGTACTTC	CASSFEGETQYF
many	-	14	TRBJ2-3	TRBV29-1	TGCAGCACCAAGGGGACCGAGGGCACAGATACGCAGTATTTT	CSTKGTEGTDTQYF
few	-	15	TRBJ1-3	TRBV7-9	TGTGCCAGCAGCTTACGCCGCGACTCTGGAAACACCATATATTTT	CASSLRRDSGNTIYF
many	-	14	TRBJ1-1	TRBV5-1	TGCGCCAGCAGCTTTTCGGGAATGAACACTGAAGCTTTCTTT	CASSFSGMNTEAFF
-	-	12	TRBJ2-1	TRBV20-1	TGCAGTAAGACGGCGCTCTACAATGAGCAGTTCTTC	CSKTALYNEQFF
few	-	15	TRBJ2-1	TRBV2	TGTGCCAGCAGTGAGTCAGGGTTCCCCTACAATGAGCAGTTCTTC	CASSESGFPYNEQFF
-	-	14	TRBJ2-2	TRBV2	TGTGCCAGCAGTGGCGACAGGAACACCGGGGAGCTGTTTTTT	CASSGDRNTGELFF
-	-	15	TRBJ2-7	TRBV7-2	TGTGCCAGCAGCTCAAAATCAGGGGTGGGATACGAGCAGTACTTC	CASSSKSGVGYEQYF
-	-	13	TRBJ1-1	TRBV18	TGTGCCAGCTCACCACAACGGGACACTGAAGCTTTCTTT	CASSPQRDTEAFF
-	TRBD1	15	TRBJ2-5	TRBV9	TGTGCCAGCAGCGTACCAACAGGGGGCGGAGAGACCCAGTACTTC	CASSVPTGGGETQYF
-	TRBD2	19	TRBJ2-2	TRBV10-3	TGTGCCATCAGTGAGTCACCGGGAGGGTTTAAGCGGCACACCGGGGAGCTGTTTTTT	CAISESPGGFKRHTGELFF
-	-	13	TRBJ1-5	TRBV20-1	TGCAGTGCTAGAGATCACACCAATCAGCCCCAGCATTTT	CSARDHTNQPQHF
-	TRBD2	14	TRBJ2-1	TRBV7-9	TGTGCCAGCCCTTACGGACTAGCGGACAATGAGCAGTTCTTC	CASPYGLADNEQFF
-	TRBD1	15	TRBJ1-5	TRBV6-1	TGTGCCAGCAGCGGAGACAGGGGCGGCAATCAGCCCCAGCATTTT	CASSGDRGGNQPQHF
many	TRBD1	16	TRBJ1-6	TRBV20-1	TGCAGTGCTAGGACTCCCGGGACAGGGAGCAATTCACCCCTCCACTTT	CSARTPGTGSNSPLHF
few	-	15	TRBJ2-3	TRBV7-9	TGTGCCAGCAGTGCTGGAAGGTTTACCACAGATACGCAGTATTTT	CASSAGRFTTDTQYF
few	-	14	TRBJ1-1	TRBV18	TGTGCCAGCAGCCCGCCGGGGGGATACACTGAAGCTTTCTTT	CASSPPGGYTEAFF